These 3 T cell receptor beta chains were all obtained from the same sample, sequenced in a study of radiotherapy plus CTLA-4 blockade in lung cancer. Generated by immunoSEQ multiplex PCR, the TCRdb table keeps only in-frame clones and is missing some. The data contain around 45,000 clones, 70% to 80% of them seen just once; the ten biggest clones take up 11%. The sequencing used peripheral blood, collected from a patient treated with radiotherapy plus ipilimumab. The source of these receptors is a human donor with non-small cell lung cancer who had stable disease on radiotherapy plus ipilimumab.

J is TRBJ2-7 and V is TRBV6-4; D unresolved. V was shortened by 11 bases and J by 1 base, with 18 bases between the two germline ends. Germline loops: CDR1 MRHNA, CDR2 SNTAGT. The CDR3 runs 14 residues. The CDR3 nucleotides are TGTGCCGGGAACAGCACGGCCAGATCCTACGAGCAGTACGTC. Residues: CAGNSTARSYEQYV.

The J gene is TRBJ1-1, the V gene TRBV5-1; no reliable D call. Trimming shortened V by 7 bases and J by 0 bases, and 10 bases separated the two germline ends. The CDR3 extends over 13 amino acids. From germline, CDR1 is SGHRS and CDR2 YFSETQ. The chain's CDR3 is CASAGGLNTEAFF. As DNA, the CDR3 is TGCGCCAGCGCCGGCGGGTTGAACACTGAAGCTTTCTTT.

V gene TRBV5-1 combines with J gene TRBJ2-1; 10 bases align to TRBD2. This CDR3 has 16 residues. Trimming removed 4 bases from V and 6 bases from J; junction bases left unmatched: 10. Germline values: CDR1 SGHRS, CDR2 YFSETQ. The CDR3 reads CASSPPLAGAPNEQFF. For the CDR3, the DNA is TGCGCCAGCAGCCCGCCTCTAGCGGGGGCCCCCAATGAGCAGTTCTTC. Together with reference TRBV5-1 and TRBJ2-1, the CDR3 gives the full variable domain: KAGVTQTPRYLIKTRGQQVTLSCSPISGHRSVSWYQQTPGQGLQFLFEYFSETQRNKGNFPGRFSGRQFSNSRSEMNVSTLELGDSALYLCASSPPLAGAPNEQFFGPGTRLTVL.